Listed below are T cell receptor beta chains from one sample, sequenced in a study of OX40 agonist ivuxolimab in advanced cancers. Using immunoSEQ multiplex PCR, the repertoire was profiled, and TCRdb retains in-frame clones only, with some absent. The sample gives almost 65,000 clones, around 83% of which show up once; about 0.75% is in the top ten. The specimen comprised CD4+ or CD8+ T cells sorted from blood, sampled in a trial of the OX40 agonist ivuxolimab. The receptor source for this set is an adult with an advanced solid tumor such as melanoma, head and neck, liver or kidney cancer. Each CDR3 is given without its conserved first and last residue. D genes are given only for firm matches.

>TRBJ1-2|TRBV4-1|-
ASSQDLTTTYGYT
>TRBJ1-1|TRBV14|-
ASSLSTVTEAF
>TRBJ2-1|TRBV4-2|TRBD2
ASSQASAGGINEQF
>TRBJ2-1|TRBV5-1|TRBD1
ASSQRQGWDNEQF
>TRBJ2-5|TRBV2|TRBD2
ASNPQGRGETQY
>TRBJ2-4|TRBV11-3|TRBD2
ASSFLLLAGGENIQY
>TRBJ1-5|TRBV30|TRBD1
AFQQGALDQPQH
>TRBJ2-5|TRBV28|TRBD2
ASSPSGQETQY
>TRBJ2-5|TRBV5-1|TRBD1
ASRWSGTGEETQY
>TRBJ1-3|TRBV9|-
ASSVADRLGGNTIY
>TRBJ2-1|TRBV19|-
ASSMTGSSYNEQF
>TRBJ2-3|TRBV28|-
ASTRRQAFTDTQY
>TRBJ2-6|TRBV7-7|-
ASSPSGAGKDSGANVLT
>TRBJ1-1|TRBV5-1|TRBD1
ASSRGQAGTEAF
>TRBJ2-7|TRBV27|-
ASSQSATTSSYEQY
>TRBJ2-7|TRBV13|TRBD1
ATKRTGETYEQY
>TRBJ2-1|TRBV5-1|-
ASSLQEGSSYNEQF
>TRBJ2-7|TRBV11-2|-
ASSFSPGYEQY
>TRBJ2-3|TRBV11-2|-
ASSLPVPRTDTQY
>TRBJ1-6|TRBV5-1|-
ASRSEQRFNSPLH
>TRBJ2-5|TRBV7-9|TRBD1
ASSEGQVPWGETQY
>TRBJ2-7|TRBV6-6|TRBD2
ASTVAGGWFPYEQY
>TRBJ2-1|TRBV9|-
ASSVGRRGGHYNEQF
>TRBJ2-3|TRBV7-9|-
ASSYRGWGGSDTQY
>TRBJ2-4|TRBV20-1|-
SAEGGGPPY
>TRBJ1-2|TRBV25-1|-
ASSYRANYGYT
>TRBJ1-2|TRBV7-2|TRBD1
ASRLHTGGGYGYT
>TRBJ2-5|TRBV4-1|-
ASSQGWGASQETQY
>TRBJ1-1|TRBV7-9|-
ASTPGGREAF
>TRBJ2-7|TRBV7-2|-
ASSIRRDYEQY
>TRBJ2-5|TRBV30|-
AWSTDVGGPETQY
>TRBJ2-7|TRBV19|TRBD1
ASSPLPGQGNEQY
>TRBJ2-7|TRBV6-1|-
ASSQEGGTSYEQY
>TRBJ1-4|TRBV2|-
ASARRANEKLF
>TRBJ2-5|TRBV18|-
ASSPPGREQY
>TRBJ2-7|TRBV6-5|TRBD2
ASSYLTSGRIYEQY
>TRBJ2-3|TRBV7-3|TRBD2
ASSPYPLAGGTDTQY
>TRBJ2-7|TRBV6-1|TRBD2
ASPRASGSYEQY
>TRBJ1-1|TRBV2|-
ASSYGTQNTEAF
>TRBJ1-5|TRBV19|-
ASRNLGTGFNQPQH
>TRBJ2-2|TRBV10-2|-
ASSVHMNTGELF
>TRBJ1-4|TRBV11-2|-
ASSLRPGRTNEKLF
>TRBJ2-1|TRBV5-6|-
ASSLEVASSYNEQF
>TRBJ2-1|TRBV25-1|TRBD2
ASSELLAAAGNEQF
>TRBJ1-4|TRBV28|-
ASTVGNEKLF
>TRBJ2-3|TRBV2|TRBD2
ASSEFRGGADTQY
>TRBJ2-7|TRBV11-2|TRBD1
ASSLVRDRGYYEQY
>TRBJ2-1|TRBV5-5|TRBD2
ASSLGTTNEQF
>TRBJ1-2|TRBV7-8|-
ASIPQGLEFGYT
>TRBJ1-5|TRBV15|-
ATSERVHQPQH
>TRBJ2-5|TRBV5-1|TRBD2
ASNLGLAGDQETQY